This TCR beta chain was sequenced in a study of CD8+CD57+ T cells in acquired aplastic anemia. Study information: Mean yield of DNA from sorted CD4+ and CD8+ cells was 2.5 to 4 ug.

All patients picked for sequencing had shown, by flow cytometry, an expansion of CD8+CD57+ cells. Blood came from patients not yet given any therapy. CDR3 and TCR beta VDJ profiling relied on genomic DNA as the template. MiXCR, run by TCRdb on the reads, gives a single entry per CDR3 protein. The sample lists some 120,000 distinct CDR3 sequences, 50% to 70% occurring once. The study's findings and limits: Patients showed no significant difference from controls in CD8+ Simpson's diversity. Under 35 was the count of CD8+ CDR3 sequences that patients shared with controls.

This clonotype was recorded at least ten times. Its target is not known. This TCR came from a human donor with aplastic anemia. Material: sorted CD4+, CD8+, or CD8+CD57+ T cells (not recorded which) from PBMCs.

This CDR3 reads CASSNSGRAPDTQYF. Here the CDR3 DNA reads TGTGCCAGTAGCAATAGCGGGAGGGCGCCAGATACGCAGTATTTT. This chain uses TRBV19 with TRBJ2-3; TRBD2 matches at 11 bases. CDR1 and CDR2 (germline): LNHDA, SQIVND (reference sequence). The CDR3 sequence is 15 residues long. Trimming cost V 6 bases and J 4 bases; bases outside gene matches: 6.